The 16 T cell receptor beta chains below were found in one sample sequenced in a study of control samples from healthy donors and cancer patients. TCRdb keeps only in-frame clones here, not all; method: immunoSEQ multiplex PCR. The sample carries 90,000 to 150,000 clones, about 89% recorded once. The sequenced sample was blood. Receptor source: a man aged 45-65 years in good health.

The rearrangement uses TRBV5-1 and TRBJ2-1; possible D gene TRBD1, 6 bases. Looked up from germline, CDR1 is SGHRS and CDR2 is YFSETQ. This CDR3 comprises 13 residues. With 4 bases removed from V and 4 bases from J, the gap between germline ends came to 9 bases. CDR3 protein: CASSVQGYNEQFF. The DNA for the CDR3 is TGCGCCAGCAGCGTACAGGGTTACAATGAGCAGTTCTTC.

This sequence joins TRBV5-5 and TRBJ1-1; unclear D gene. Trimming pared 0 bases from V and 0 bases from J, leaving 6 bases between. Germline CDR1 and CDR2: SGHKS and YYEKEE (reference sequence). This CDR3 region has 14 residues. The chain's CDR3 is CASSLDVLNTEAFF. The CDR3 DNA sequence: TGTGCCAGCAGCTTGGACGTCCTGAACACTGAAGCTTTCTTT.

The chain is built from TRBV7-6 and TRBJ2-2; TRBD1 matches at 8 bases. The V gene's germline CDR1 is SGHVS and CDR2 FNYEAQ. This CDR3 has 16 amino acids. Trimming at V came to 5 bases and at J to 1 base, leaving 6 bases not matched to a gene. The CDR3, as DNA: TGTGCCAGCAGCCTCGGACAGGGAGGGAACACCGGGGAGCTGTTTTTT. Its translation: CASSLGQGGNTGELFF.

This chain joins TRBV11-2 and TRBJ2-7; 7 bases match TRBD1. This CDR3 contains 15 residues. Trimming cost V 2 bases and J 1 base; bases outside gene matches: 5. Germline CDR1 is SGHAT and CDR2 is FQNNGV. In nucleotides, the CDR3 is TGTGCCAGCAGCTTATACCAGGGGGATTCCTACGAGCAGTACTTC. Protein product: CASSLYQGDSYEQYF.

This clone was found many times. The rearrangement links TRBV5-1 to TRBJ1-1, with TRBD1 matching 7 bases. V was pared by 4 bases and J by 6 bases, with 9 bases of the junction left unmatched. Germline V gives CDR1 SGHRS, CDR2 YFSETQ. The CDR3 has 14 amino acids. The CDR3 DNA is TGCGCCAGCAGCGTGGGACAGCGGACCCCTGAAGCTTTCTTT. It translates to CASSVGQRTPEAFF.

CDR3 sequence (DNA): TGTGCCAGCTCACCACGGGGTACTGGAAACACCATATATTTT. It encodes CASSPRGTGNTIYF. The chain has TRBV18 and TRBJ1-3; D is ambiguous. The CDR3 sequence is 14 residues long. The V gene's germline CDR1 is KGHSH and CDR2 LQKENI. The V and J ends lost 1 base and 2 bases respectively, with 6 bases between them.

This chain links TRBV6-6 with TRBJ1-2; possible D gene TRBD1, 5 bases. Looked up from germline, CDR1 is MNHNY and CDR2 is SVGAGI (reference sequence). Trimming removed 6 bases from V and 2 bases from J, with 10 bases in between. This CDR3 is 13 amino acids long. The CDR3 bases are TGTGCCAGCAGCCGGGGACTCAACTATGGCTACACCTTC. This codes for CASSRGLNYGYTF.

The gene calls are TRBV27 and TRBJ2-7, with 10 bases that match TRBD1. Trimming removed 3 bases from V and 3 bases from J; junction bases left unmatched: 2. The CDR3 spans 14 residues. CDR1 is MNHEY and CDR2 is SMNVEV in the germline V gene (reference sequence). CDR3 nucleotide sequence: TGTGCCAGCAGTTTCCGGGACAGGGGCTACGAGCAGTACTTC. Protein: CASSFRDRGYEQYF.

This clone occurred once. The gene calls are TRBV27 and TRBJ1-1; D is undetermined. Between the trimmed V and J ends, which lost 3 bases and 8 bases, there was a span of 13 bases. The CDR3 runs 13 residues. The V gene's germline CDR1 is MNHEY and CDR2 SMNVEV (reference sequence). In nucleotides, the CDR3 is TGTGCCAGCAGTTTCTCGGGAAAAGGGGAAGCTTTCTTT. It specifies CASSFSGKGEAFF.

V gene TRBV19 combines with J gene TRBJ2-2; D might be TRBD1 or TRBD2, each matching 5 bases. This CDR3 region has 15 residues. The germline gives CDR1 LNHDA, CDR2 SQIVND (reference sequence). Trimming took 5 bases from V and 0 from J, leaving 10 bases between them. CDR3: CASSVGTANTGELFF. CDR3 nucleotide sequence: TGTGCCAGTAGTGTCGGGACCGCGAACACCGGGGAGCTGTTTTTT.

This sequence joins TRBV11-2 and TRBJ1-3; TRBD1 matches at 8 bases. V was clipped by 4 bases and J by 3 bases; unmatched bases: 5. CDR3 length: 15 amino acids. Germline V CDR1 and CDR2: SGHAT, FQNNGV. The CDR3 reads CASSWTGWDGNTIYF. In DNA, the CDR3 is TGTGCCAGCAGCTGGACAGGGTGGGATGGAAACACCATATATTTT.

On this clone: At one boundary the junction diverges from the germline segment, which might be a read error. The rearrangement links TRBV15 to TRBJ1-1, with D perhaps TRBD1 (5 bases). The germline CDR1 and CDR2 sequences are LNHNV and YYDKDF (reference sequence). This CDR3 is 16 amino acids long. The CDR3 region has the DNA TGTGCCGCCAGCAGAGATCGGGAGGGGAGAAAGACTGAAGCTTTCTTT. This encodes CAASRDREGRKTEAFF.

The chain is built from TRBV10-3 and TRBJ2-7; D is perhaps TRBD1 (6 bases). The V end was cut by 8 bases, the J end by 2 bases, with 13 bases between. Germline CDR1 reads ENHRY; CDR2 reads SYGVKD. This CDR3 comprises 13 residues. The CDR3, as DNA: TGTGCCATCCGGACAGATCCTACCTACGAGCAGTACTTC. Translating gives CAIRTDPTYEQYF.

V is TRBV12-5 and J is TRBJ1-3, with 10 bases that match TRBD1. The CDR3 runs to 16 residues. CDR1 LGHNT and CDR2 FRNRAP come from the germline V gene. Losses at the gene ends were 3 bases for V and 3 bases for J; bases not matched to a gene: 5. This CDR3 is CASGLDRGLVGNTIYF. The CDR3 DNA follows: TGTGCTAGTGGTTTAGACAGGGGGCTAGTTGGAAACACCATATATTTT.

This chain joins TRBV19 and TRBJ1-3, with D unclear. From germline, CDR1 is LNHDA and CDR2 SQIVND (reference sequence). This CDR3 region has 14 residues. The V end was cut by 3 bases, the J end by 4 bases, with 10 bases between. DNA of the CDR3: TGTGCCAGTAGTATGGCAGTCAGAGGAAACACCATATATTTT. It specifies CASSMAVRGNTIYF.

This sequence joins TRBV11-2 and TRBJ2-5, with D possibly being TRBD2 (6 bases). Germline CDR1 is SGHAT and CDR2 is FQNNGV. The CDR3 is made up of 13 amino acids. The V and J ends lost 7 bases and 5 bases respectively, with 14 bases between them. CDR3 residues: CASTSEGRETQYF. The CDR3 region has the DNA TGTGCCAGCACCTCCGAGGGGAGGGAGACCCAGTACTTC.